Presented here are 32 T cell receptor beta chains from one specimen sequenced in a study of blood T cells in healthy people across ages. Combining a sample-barcoded 5' primer with a J-beta primer mix, a second PCR ran for 7 to 11 cycles. TCRdb recomputed calls from the 5' RACE reads with MiXCR, one row per CDR3 protein. The sample contains under 1,000,000 distinct CDR3 sequences, around 36% of which appear only once. Material for sequencing was blood. These receptors were collected from a man between 18 and 29 years old in good health.

The V and J genes are TRBV12-3 or TRBV12-4 and TRBJ2-2; D might be TRBD1 (6 bases). This CDR3 has 16 amino acids. Trimming left V 7 bases short and J 2 bases short, with 17 bases between. The CDR3, as DNA: TGTGCCAGCATCAACAACGGACAGAAAAACACCGGGGAGCTGTTTTTT. Translated, it gives CASINNGQKNTGELFF.

J is TRBJ2-3 and V is TRBV7-2, with 9 nucleotides matching TRBD2. This CDR3 has 18 amino acids. Germline CDR1 and CDR2: SGHTA and FQGNSA. Germline trimming cut 1 base from V and 1 base from J; bases unmatched to any gene: 9. The CDR3 nucleotides are TGTGCCAGCAGCTTAGAGGCTAGCGGGACCGGGGGCACAGATACGCAGTATTTT. It specifies CASSLEASGTGGTDTQYF.

This clonotype has ten or more counts. This chain's CDR3 is CASSPQGIRGPLNEQFF. As DNA, the CDR3 is TGCGCCAGCAGCCCGCAAGGCATACGGGGTCCCCTCAATGAGCAGTTCTTC. V gene TRBV4-3 combines with J gene TRBJ2-1, with D possibly being TRBD2 (5 bases). V was pared by 4 bases and J by 6 bases, with 22 bases between. The germline V gene has CDR1 LGHNA and CDR2 YSLEER. The CDR3 is made up of 17 amino acids.

Remarks on this clonotype: A read error may be the cause here, since a much bigger clone is one base away. This chain connects TRBV20-1 to TRBJ2-7, with 8 bases fitting TRBD1. Trimming at V came to 3 bases and at J to 5 bases, leaving 12 bases not matched to a gene. Germline assignment: CDR1 DFQATT and CDR2 SNEGSKA (reference sequence). This CDR3 contains 15 residues. CDR3 sequence: CSASRTGRERHEQYF. The CDR3 DNA sequence: TGCAGTGCTAGTAGGACAGGGAGAGAGAGGCACGAGCAGTACTTC.

This sequence joins TRBV6-2 or TRBV6-3 and TRBJ2-7; 8 nucleotides agree with TRBD2. The CDR3 contains 14 residues. V lost 6 bases, J lost 3 bases, and 7 bases stayed unmatched. Germline V gives CDR1 MNHEY, CDR2 SVGEGT. CDR3 sequence (DNA): TGTGCCAGCAGACCCCTAGCGGGTCTCTACGAGCAGTACTTC. It translates to CASRPLAGLYEQYF.

The CDR3 here is CSAEQGYGYTF. The CDR3, as DNA: TGCAGTGCTGAACAGGGCTATGGCTACACCTTC. The V gene is TRBV20-1, the J gene TRBJ1-2; perhaps TRBD1 as D (6 bases). From germline, CDR1 is DFQATT and CDR2 SNEGSKA (reference sequence). The CDR3 length is 11 residues. V was shortened by 5 bases and J by 4 bases, with 8 bases between the two germline ends.

The V gene is TRBV7-2, the J gene TRBJ2-2; D remains ambiguous. Germline lookup yields CDR1 SGHTA and CDR2 FQGNSA. CDR3 length equals 13 residues. Trimming removed 5 bases at V and 1 base at J, with 5 bases between. The CDR3 loop is CASSIRNTGELFF. The DNA of the CDR3 is TGTGCCAGCAGCATAAGGAACACCGGGGAGCTGTTTTTT.

This clonotype was observed at least ten times. The V gene is TRBV2, the J gene TRBJ1-6; D call uncertain. Trimming stripped 2 bases from V and 5 bases from J, with 10 bases between. This CDR3 region has 15 residues. Germline lookup yields CDR1 SNHLY and CDR2 FYNNEI. The CDR3 loop is CASSERGSDNSPLHF. CDR3 sequence (DNA): TGTGCCAGCAGTGAACGTGGGTCGGATAATTCACCCCTCCACTTT.

V is TRBV12-3 or TRBV12-4 and J is TRBJ2-1, with D possibly called TRBD1 or TRBD2 (7 bases each). The CDR3 is 16 amino acids. V was shortened by 8 bases and J by 6 bases, with 23 bases between the two germline ends. DNA of the CDR3: TGTGCCAGCGAGTATGGGAGGGGGCGCCGGGGCAATGAGCAGTTCTTC. This translates into CASEYGRGRRGNEQFF.

This clonotype was counted a single time. A clone one base away is much larger, so this may be a read error. The rearrangement joins TRBV11-2 to TRBJ2-1; D is perhaps TRBD1 or TRBD2 (5 bases each). Germline loops: CDR1 SGHAT, CDR2 FQNNGV. The CDR3 is made up of 12 amino acids. The DNA of the CDR3 is TGTGCCAACAGCGGCCCAGGGTATGAGCAGTTCTTC. Its protein is CANSGPGYEQFF.

This clonotype was detected a few times. The CDR3 nucleotides are TGTGCCAGCAGTGAAACTAGCGGGGAAGAGACCCAGTACTTC. Its translation: CASSETSGEETQYF. The V call is TRBV2, the J call TRBJ2-5; the match to TRBD2 covers 10 bases. V shed 2 bases, J shed 3 bases, and the junction held 0 bases outside the gene matches. The CDR3 spans 14 residues. In germline, CDR1 is SNHLY, CDR2 FYNNEI.

The CDR3 nucleotides are TGTGCCAGCAGCGTACGGGGGCCTAACGAAGCCGGGGAGCTGTTTTTT. Amino acids: CASSVRGPNEAGELFF. The chain uses TRBV9 and TRBJ2-2, with D possibly being TRBD1 or TRBD2 (6 bases each). V was trimmed by 1 base and J by 6 bases, leaving 16 bases between them. The CDR3 has 16 amino acids. CDR1 is SGDLS and CDR2 is YYNGEE in the germline V gene. Looking up the rest from reference TRBV9 and TRBJ2-2 gives the full variable domain: DSGVTQTPKHLITATGQRVTLRCSPRSGDLSVYWYQQSLDQGLQFLIQYYNGEERAKGNILERFSAQQFPDLHSELNLSSLELGDSALYFCASSVRGPNEAGELFFGEGSRLTVL.

This clonotype showed up many times. Being one base from a much bigger clone, this may be a read error. The chain uses TRBV12-5 and TRBJ2-5; unclear D gene. V was clipped by 4 bases and J by 5 bases, with 17 bases between them. This CDR3 spans 15 amino acids. Germline lookup yields CDR1 LGHNT and CDR2 FRNRAP. The CDR3 spells CASGWVAGGVETQYF. The CDR3 DNA reads TGTGCTAGTGGTTGGGTGGCAGGTGGCGTGGAGACCCAGTACTTC.

This clonotype was found a few times. The chain joins TRBV7-2 to TRBJ2-7, with D perhaps matching TRBD1 or TRBD2 (7 bases each). The germline gives CDR1 SGHTA, CDR2 FQGNSA. The CDR3 loop spans 13 amino acids. V was clipped by 3 bases and J by 7 bases, with 13 bases between them. For the CDR3, the DNA is TGTGCCAGCAGCTTTCAGGGGGGAGGGGAGCAGTACTTC. It yields the protein CASSFQGGGEQYF.

This clonotype was recorded at least ten times. V gene TRBV7-2 combines with J gene TRBJ2-3, with D maybe TRBD1 (5 bases). Between the trimmed V and J ends, which lost 2 bases and 14 bases, there was a span of 14 bases. This CDR3 spans 12 amino acids. The germline CDR1 and CDR2 sequences are SGHTA and FQGNSA. The CDR3 DNA reads TGTGCCAGCAGCTTATGGGGCGGAGTGGGGTATTTT. The encoded protein is CASSLWGGVGYF.

This chain links TRBV7-2 with TRBJ1-2; 7 bases fit TRBD1. The trim removed 5 bases at V and 2 bases at J, leaving 11 bases unmatched. In germline, CDR1 is SGHTA, CDR2 FQGNSA. The CDR3 consists of 16 residues. The CDR3: CASSPRTGTANYGYTF. The CDR3 DNA reads as TGTGCCAGCAGCCCACGAACCGGGACAGCAAACTATGGCTACACCTTC.

This clonotype was detected ten times or more. The V and J genes are TRBV5-1 and TRBJ2-3; the D is unclear. Germline V gene lookup returns CDR1 SGHRS and CDR2 YFSETQ. The V end lost 6 bases, the J end lost 0 bases, and 14 bases lay between the germline ends. The CDR3 is 15 residues long. The CDR3 bases are TGCGCCAGCAACCTCGATACAGTTAGCACAGATACGCAGTATTTT. Translating it yields CASNLDTVSTDTQYF.

As regards this clonotype: A much larger clone differs by one base, so this may be a read error. V usage is TRBV5-1 and J usage is TRBJ2-1, with a tentative D call TRBD2 (6 bases). The CDR3 has 15 residues. The germline gives CDR1 SGHRS, CDR2 YFSETQ. V lost 3 bases, J lost 10 bases, and 20 bases lay in between. The CDR3 DNA follows: TGCGCCAGCAGCTCCACCGGGACTCCTTCCTACGAGCAGTTCTTC. It translates to CASSSTGTPSYEQFF.

The sample holds a few counts of this clonotype. J is TRBJ2-5 and V is TRBV10-3; D might be TRBD1 (6 bases). This CDR3 comprises 13 residues. Germline CDR1 ENHRY, CDR2 SYGVKD. Trimming left V 2 bases short and J 11 bases short, with 15 bases between. CDR3 in DNA: TGTGCCATCAGTGAGCGACGGGACAATGAGCAGTACTTC. Translated, it gives CAISERRDNEQYF.

Ten or more counts support this clonotype. V is TRBV6-2 or TRBV6-3 and J is TRBJ2-1, with D unresolved. This CDR3 region has 13 residues. Trimming took 5 bases from V and 5 from J, leaving 10 bases between them. Germline V gene data show CDR1 as MNHEY and CDR2 as SVGEGT. CDR3 amino acids: CASSTGPDNEQFF. CDR3 DNA: TGTGCCAGCAGTACCGGGCCGGACAATGAGCAGTTCTTC.

This clonotype was detected a few times. V and J are TRBV30 and TRBJ1-1; D may be TRBD1 (5 bases). V was trimmed by 3 bases and J by 3 bases, leaving 11 bases between them. The CDR3 has 13 amino acids. The germline gives CDR1 GTSNPN, CDR2 SVGIG (reference sequence). The DNA of the CDR3 is TGTGCCTGGAGGAGGGGAGCTCACACTGAAGCTTTCTTT. Amino acid sequence: CAWRRGAHTEAFF.

The chain recombines TRBV7-9 with TRBJ1-2, with 8 positions matching TRBD1. The CDR3 length is 14 residues. Trimming took 5 bases from V and 2 from J; bases not matched to a gene: 4. Germline lookup yields CDR1 SEHNR and CDR2 FQNEAQ (reference sequence). The CDR3 sequence is CASSAQGENYGYTF. The CDR3 nucleotides are TGTGCCAGCAGCGCACAGGGGGAAAACTATGGCTACACCTTC.

This chain uses TRBV7-9 with TRBJ2-2; TRBD1 matches 7 bases. Germline CDR1 SEHNR, CDR2 FQNEAQ (reference sequence). The J segment lost 0 bases and the V segment lost 5 bases, leaving 6 bases of the junction unmatched. The CDR3 sequence is 16 residues long. CDR3 residues: CASSVRDSSNTGELFF. The DNA of the CDR3 is TGTGCCAGCAGCGTGAGGGACAGTTCGAACACCGGGGAGCTGTTTTTT. Supplemented by reference TRBV7-9 and TRBJ2-2, the full variable domain reads DTGVSQNPRHKITKRGQNVTFRCDPISEHNRLYWYRQTLGQGPEFLTYFQNEAQLEKSRLLSDRFSAERPKGSFSTLEIQRTEQGDSAMYLCASSVRDSSNTGELFFGEGSRLTVL.

The chain carries TRBV5-1 and TRBJ2-1; 9 bases match TRBD2. The CDR3 spans 15 residues. V lost 1 base to trimming and J lost 10 bases; unmatched junction nucleotides: 9. CDR1 is SGHRS, CDR2 YFSETQ, per germline. The CDR3, as DNA: TGCGCCAGCAGCTTGCCGGCTAGCGGGGTAGACGAGCAGTTCTTC. Protein sequence: CASSLPASGVDEQFF.

The chain uses TRBV9 and TRBJ1-2, with a possible D match to TRBD1 (6 bases). Germline CDR1 is SGDLS and CDR2 is YYNGEE. V shed 1 base and J shed 2 bases, with 15 bases lying between them. The CDR3 spans 16 residues. The CDR3 DNA follows: TGTGCCAGCAGCGTATCACCGAAGCAGGGGAACTATGGCTACACCTTC. This codes for CASSVSPKQGNYGYTF.

A few counts support this clonotype. The V and J genes are TRBV5-1 and TRBJ2-1; 7 nucleotides agree with TRBD1. This CDR3 is built from 16 residues. Germline values: CDR1 SGHRS, CDR2 YFSETQ. V gave up 4 bases and J gave up 9 bases; unmatched junction bases: 16. For the CDR3, the DNA is TGCGCCAGCAGCGAAGAGCCCGACAGGGTAGGGATTGAGCAGTTCTTC. This gives the protein CASSEEPDRVGIEQFF. Complete variable domain (other parts from reference TRBV5-1 and TRBJ2-1): KAGVTQTPRYLIKTRGQQVTLSCSPISGHRSVSWYQQTPGQGLQFLFEYFSETQRNKGNFPGRFSGRQFSNSRSEMNVSTLELGDSALYLCASSEEPDRVGIEQFFGPGTRLTVL.

In DNA, the CDR3 is TGTGCCAGCTCACCACCAGAGGAATTCTCCTACAATGAGCAGTTCTTC. Protein sequence: CASSPPEEFSYNEQFF. The rearrangement uses TRBV18 and TRBJ2-1; D uncertain. This CDR3 has 16 residues. Deletions cut 0 bases from V and 0 bases from J, with 9 bases between. The germline V gene encodes CDR1 KGHSH and CDR2 LQKENI.

In this sample, this clonotype turned up many times. In DNA form, the CDR3 reads TGTGCCATCAGTGAGTCGTTCGCAGAATCCTACGAGCAGTACTTC. Residues: CAISESFAESYEQYF. This rearrangement joins TRBV10-3 to TRBJ2-7; D is ambiguous. This CDR3 region has 15 residues. Trimming took off 0 bases at V and 1 base at J, with 10 bases between the two ends. Germline lookup yields CDR1 ENHRY and CDR2 SYGVKD.

This chain links TRBV29-1 with TRBJ2-6; D may match TRBD1 or TRBD2 (5 bases each). V was shortened by 3 bases and J by 2 bases, with 11 bases between the two germline ends. CDR1 and CDR2 from the germline V gene are SQVTM and ANQGSEA. CDR3 length: 15 amino acids. The CDR3 loop is CSVDDGGAGANVLTF. As DNA, the CDR3 is TGCAGCGTTGATGATGGGGGAGCTGGGGCCAACGTCCTGACTTTC. The full variable domain, rest sourced from reference TRBV29-1 and TRBJ2-6, is SAVISQKPSRDICQRGTSLTIQCQVDSQVTMMFWYRQQPGQSLTLIATANQGSEATYESGFVIDKFPISRPNLTFSTLTVSNMSPEDSSIYLCSVDDGGAGANVLTFGAGSRLTVL.

This sequence joins TRBV12-3 or TRBV12-4 and TRBJ2-7; tentatively, D is TRBD1 or TRBD2 (5 bases each). Trimming removed 6 bases at V and 3 bases at J, with 15 bases between. The CDR3 has 14 amino acids. The CDR3 here is CASRGVGLGYEQYF. The DNA of the CDR3 is TGTGCCAGCAGGGGGGTGGGTCTCGGCTACGAGCAGTACTTC.

The chain joins TRBV21-1 to TRBJ2-5; the table names TRBD1, a call not compared with the DNA. TRBV21-1 represents a pseudogene. The CDR3 contains 14 residues. As DNA, the CDR3 is TGTGCCAGCAGCCCGGGAAACTATACCAATGAGCAGTACTTC. This translates into CASSPGNYTNEQYF.

This clonotype was detected only a few times. J is TRBJ1-4 and V is TRBV4-3; no clear D. The CDR3 length is 14 residues. The V gene lost 0 bases and the J gene lost 4 bases, with 6 bases spanning the gap. Per the germline V gene, CDR1 is LGHNA and CDR2 is YSLEER. The CDR3 nucleotides are TGCGCCAGCAGCCAAGATAAGGGTAATGAAAAACTGTTTTTT. This encodes CASSQDKGNEKLFF.